The entry that follows covers one TCR beta chain sequence. Its antigen is as yet unknown. Lymphocytes (intraepithelial and lamina propria) were released by processing the graft tissue. Profiling relied on immunoSEQ multiplex PCR, and the TCRdb table lists in-frame clones only, not all of them. The sample yields some 8,000 clones, 65% to 70% seen once. This specimen comes from a study of graft-versus-host responses after intestinal transplantation. CDR1 is PRHDT and CDR2 is FYEKMQ in the germline V gene (reference sequence). Deletions cut 1 base from V and 0 bases from J, with 4 bases between. The CDR3 extends over 14 amino acids. Regarding the study as a whole: GvH clones occurred in recipient marrow; some first appeared in ileum or blood. Maximum circulating GvH clone levels tracked with early post-transplant HvG decreases.

The sample here was ileum tissue, taken around 440 days after transplant. The chain employs TRBV13 and TRBJ2-1; the D is unclear. This TCR came from a human patient who received an intestinal transplant, so some T cells may come from the graft donor. CDR3 DNA: TGTGCCAGCAGCTTAGATCCCTCCTACAATGAGCAGTTCTTC. It is translated as CASSLDPSYNEQFF.